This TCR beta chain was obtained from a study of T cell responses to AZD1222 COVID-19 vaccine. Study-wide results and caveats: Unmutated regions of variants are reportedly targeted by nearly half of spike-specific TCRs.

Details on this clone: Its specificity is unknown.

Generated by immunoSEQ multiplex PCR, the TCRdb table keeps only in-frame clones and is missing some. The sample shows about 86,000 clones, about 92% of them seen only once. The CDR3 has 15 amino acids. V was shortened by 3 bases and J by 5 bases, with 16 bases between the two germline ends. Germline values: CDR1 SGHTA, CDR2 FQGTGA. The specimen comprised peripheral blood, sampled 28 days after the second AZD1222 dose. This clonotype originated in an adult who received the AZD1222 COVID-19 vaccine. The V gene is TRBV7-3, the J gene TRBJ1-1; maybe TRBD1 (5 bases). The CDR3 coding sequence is TGTGCCAGCAGCTTGGGGGTCCGACCGAGGACTGAAGCTTTCTTT. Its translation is CASSLGVRPRTEAFF.